Sequencing of this T cell receptor (beta chain) was carried out in a study of blood T cell repertoires in COVID-19. On the study more broadly: Donors in the United States, Italy and Spain gave samples during acute or convalescent COVID-19. In each case, the material was cDNA or gDNA derived from T cells, B-cell-depleted T cells, or PBMCs.

Grouping used clinical history reported by participants in a survey and questionnaire. Produced via immunoSEQ multiplex PCR; TCRdb's table is partial and in-frame only. This sample carries around 450,000 clones, roughly 87% of them seen once, and the ten largest clones take roughly 2%. There are 14 residues in the CDR3. Trimming took 7 bases from V and 5 from J, leaving 17 bases between them. Germline lookup yields CDR1 MDHEN and CDR2 SYDVKM. The chain links TRBV28 to TRBJ2-5; D is possibly TRBD2 (5 bases). The origin of this receptor is a woman under 30 with acute COVID-19. Sequenced: PBMCs or T cells enriched from blood (not recorded which). CDR3 sequence (DNA): TGTGCCAGCATCGATCCGGGCCGAGGGGAGACCCAGTACTTC. Amino acid sequence: CASIDPGRGETQYF.